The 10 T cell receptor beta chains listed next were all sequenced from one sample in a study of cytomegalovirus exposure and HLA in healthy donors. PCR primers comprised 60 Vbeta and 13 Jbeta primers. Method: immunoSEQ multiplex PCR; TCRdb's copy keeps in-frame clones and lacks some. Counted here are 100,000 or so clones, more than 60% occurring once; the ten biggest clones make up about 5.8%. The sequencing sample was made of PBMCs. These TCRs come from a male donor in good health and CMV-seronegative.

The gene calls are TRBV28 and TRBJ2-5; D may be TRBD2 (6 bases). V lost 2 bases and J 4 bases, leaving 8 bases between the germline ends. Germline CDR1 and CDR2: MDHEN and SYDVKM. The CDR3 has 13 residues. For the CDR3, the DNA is TGTGCCAGCAGTTTACGTAGCGGAGAGACCCAGTACTTC. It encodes CASSLRSGETQYF. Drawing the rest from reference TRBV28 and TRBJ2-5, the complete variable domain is DVKVTQSSRYLVKRTGEKVFLECVQDMDHENMFWYRQDPGLGLRLIYFSYDVKMKEKGDIPEGYSVSREKKERFSLILESASTNQTSMYLCASSLRSGETQYFGPGTRLLVL.

DNA for the CDR3: TGTGCCAGCAGTTTATTGGAGGGCACCGGGGAGCTGTTTTTT. It encodes CASSLLEGTGELFF. This sequence joins TRBV27 and TRBJ2-2, with a weak D call TRBD2 (6 bases). The CDR3 has 14 residues. Germline lookup yields CDR1 MNHEY and CDR2 SMNVEV (reference sequence). The V end lost 1 base, the J end lost 4 bases, and 7 bases lay between the germline ends.

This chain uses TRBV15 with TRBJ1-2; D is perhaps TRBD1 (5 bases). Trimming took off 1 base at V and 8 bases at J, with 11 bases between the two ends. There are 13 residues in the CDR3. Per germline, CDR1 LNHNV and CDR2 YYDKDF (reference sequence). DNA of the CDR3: TGTGCCACCAGCAGAGGGGGGGTGGAAGGCTACACCTTC. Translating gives CATSRGGVEGYTF.

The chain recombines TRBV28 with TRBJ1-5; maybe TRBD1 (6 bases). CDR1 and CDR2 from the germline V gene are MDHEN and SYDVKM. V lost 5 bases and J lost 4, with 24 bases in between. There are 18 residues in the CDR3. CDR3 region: CASSARRTGSERNQPQHF. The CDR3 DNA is TGTGCCAGCAGTGCACGAAGAACAGGGTCAGAGAGGAATCAGCCCCAGCATTTT. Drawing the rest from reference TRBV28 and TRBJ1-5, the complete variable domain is DVKVTQSSRYLVKRTGEKVFLECVQDMDHENMFWYRQDPGLGLRLIYFSYDVKMKEKGDIPEGYSVSREKKERFSLILESASTNQTSMYLCASSARRTGSERNQPQHFGDGTRLSIL.

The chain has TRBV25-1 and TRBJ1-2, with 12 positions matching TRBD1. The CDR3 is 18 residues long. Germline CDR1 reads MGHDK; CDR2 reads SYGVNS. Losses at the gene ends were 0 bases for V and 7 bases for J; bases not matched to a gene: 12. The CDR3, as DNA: TGTGCCAGCAGTGAATACCACCTGGGGGGACAGGGGGCGTTTGGCTACACCTTC. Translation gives CASSEYHLGGQGAFGYTF.

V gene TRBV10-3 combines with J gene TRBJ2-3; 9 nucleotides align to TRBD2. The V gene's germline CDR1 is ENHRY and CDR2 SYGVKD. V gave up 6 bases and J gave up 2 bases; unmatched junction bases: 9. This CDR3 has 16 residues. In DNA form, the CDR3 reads TGTGCCATCAGGGATAGACTAGCGGTGTCCACAGATACGCAGTATTTT. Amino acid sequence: CAIRDRLAVSTDTQYF.

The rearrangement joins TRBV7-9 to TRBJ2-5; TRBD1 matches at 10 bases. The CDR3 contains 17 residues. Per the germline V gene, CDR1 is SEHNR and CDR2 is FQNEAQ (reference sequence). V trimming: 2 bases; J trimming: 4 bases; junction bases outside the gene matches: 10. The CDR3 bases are TGTGCCAGCAGCTTACTGGAAGGGACAGGGGATGTAGAGACCCAGTACTTC. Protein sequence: CASSLLEGTGDVETQYF.

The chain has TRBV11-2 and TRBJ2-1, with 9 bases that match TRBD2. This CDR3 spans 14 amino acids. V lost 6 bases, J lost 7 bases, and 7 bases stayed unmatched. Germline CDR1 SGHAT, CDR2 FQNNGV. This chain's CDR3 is CASSSSGNRNEQFF. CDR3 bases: TGTGCCAGCAGTTCTAGCGGGAACAGGAATGAGCAGTTCTTC. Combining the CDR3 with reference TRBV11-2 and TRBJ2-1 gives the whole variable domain EAGVAQSPRYKIIEKRQSVAFWCNPISGHATLYWYQQILGQGPKLLIQFQNNGVVDDSQLPKDRFSAERLKGVDSTLKIQPAKLEDSAVYLCASSSSGNRNEQFFGPGTRLTVL.

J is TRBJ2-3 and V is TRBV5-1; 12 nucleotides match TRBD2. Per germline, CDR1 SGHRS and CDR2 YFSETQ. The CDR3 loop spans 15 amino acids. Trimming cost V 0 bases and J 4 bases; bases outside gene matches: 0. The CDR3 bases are TGCGCCAGCAGCTTGGCTAGCGGGGGGGCAGATACGCAGTATTTT. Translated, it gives CASSLASGGADTQYF.

CDR3 coding DNA: TGTGCCAGCAGCCGACAGGGAACCAACGAGCAGTACTTC. This sequence encodes CASSRQGTNEQYF. V usage is TRBV7-3 and J usage is TRBJ2-7; the match to TRBD1 covers 7 bases. Germline values: CDR1 SGHTA, CDR2 FQGTGA. Germline trimming cut 5 bases from V and 5 bases from J; bases unmatched to any gene: 6. This CDR3 comprises 13 residues.